A selection of T cell receptor beta chains follows, all from one sample in a study of OX40 agonist ivuxolimab in advanced cancers. Profiling relied on immunoSEQ multiplex PCR, and the TCRdb table lists in-frame clones only, not all of them. Of tens of thousands of clones in the sample, 90% were seen once. Sample: CD4+ or CD8+ T cells sorted from blood, taken in a trial of the OX40 agonist ivuxolimab. The source is an adult with an advanced solid tumor such as melanoma, head and neck, liver or kidney cancer. Both conserved end residues are part of each CDR3. The D gene is left open where the match is weak. For some rows the clone size is stated as once, few or many, or as a class when expanded; others skip it.

abundance	v_gene	d_gene	j_gene	CDR3nt	CDR3aa
.	TRBV9	TRBD1	TRBJ2-7	TGTGCCAGCAGCGCCGAGGGACAGGGAGGTTACGAGCAGTACTTC	CASSAEGQGGYEQYF
once	TRBV19	.	TRBJ1-3	TGTGCCAGTAGTACCGGCTACTCTGGAAACACCATATATTTT	CASSTGYSGNTIYF
.	TRBV5-4	TRBD1	TRBJ2-3	TGTGCCAGCAGAGGGACAGGGCTTCTCACAGATACGCAGTATTTT	CASRGTGLLTDTQYF
.	TRBV9	.	TRBJ1-4	TGTGCCAGCAGCGTAGCTAGCGGAGCAACTAATGAAAAACTGTTTTTT	CASSVASGATNEKLFF
.	TRBV29-1	.	TRBJ1-1	TGCAGCGTCGGATCAAGTAACACTGAAGCTTTCTTT	CSVGSSNTEAFF
.	TRBV7-2	.	TRBJ2-3	TGTGCCAGCAGCTTATGGGGCAGGTCCACAGATACGCAGTATTTT	CASSLWGRSTDTQYF
.	TRBV7-2	TRBD1	TRBJ2-7	TGTGCCAGCAGCGTCAGACAGGGGAGCGAGCAGTACTTC	CASSVRQGSEQYF
once	TRBV5-1	.	TRBJ1-3	TGCGCCAGCAGCTCTCACTCGGATGGCGGAAACACCATATATTTT	CASSSHSDGGNTIYF
once	TRBV5-1	TRBD1	TRBJ1-1	TGCGCCAGCAGCTCGACAGGGGGCTGGACTGAAGCTTTCTTT	CASSSTGGWTEAFF
.	TRBV5-5	TRBD2	TRBJ2-3	TGTGCCAGCAGCTTACTAGCGGAGTCTAGCACAGATACGCAGTATTTT	CASSLLAESSTDTQYF
.	TRBV10-3	TRBD2	TRBJ2-1	TGTGCCATCAGTATAGCGGGTGCAAACAATGAGCAGTTCTTC	CAISIAGANNEQFF
once	TRBV18	.	TRBJ2-5	TGTGCCAGCTCACCACGCAGAACGTCCCAAGAGACCCAGTACTTC	CASSPRRTSQETQYF
.	TRBV19	.	TRBJ2-7	TGTGCCAGTAGTATAGCCAGTAACGCCTACGAGCAGTACTTC	CASSIASNAYEQYF
once	TRBV10-3	.	TRBJ1-5	TGTGCCATCAGCGGGACTCCCAGTGGCAATCAGCCCCAGCATTTT	CAISGTPSGNQPQHF
.	TRBV7-9	TRBD1	TRBJ1-1	TGTGCCAGCACCCTAGCAGGGGGGACGAACACTGAAGCTTTCTTT	CASTLAGGTNTEAFF
.	TRBV30	.	TRBJ2-1	TGTGCCTGGACCCTAACAGGGAATGAGCAGTTCTTC	CAWTLTGNEQFF
.	TRBV28	TRBD1	TRBJ1-6	TGTGCCAGCAATCTCTCCCCCGGGACAGGGGGCTATAATTCACCCCTCCACTTT	CASNLSPGTGGYNSPLHF
once	TRBV11-2	.	TRBJ1-1	TGTGCCAGCAGCTTACTTGACCTTGAAGCTTTCTTT	CASSLLDLEAFF
.	TRBV29-1	.	TRBJ2-7	TGCAGCGTTGTAGGGGGAGTGGGGATGGCCTACGAGCAGTACTTC	CSVVGGVGMAYEQYF
few	TRBV27	TRBD1	TRBJ2-5	TGTGCCAGCAGTTTCGACAGGGTGGAGACCCAGTACTTC	CASSFDRVETQYF
.	TRBV5-1	TRBD1	TRBJ1-4	TGCGCCAGCAGCTCCGCAGGGGGAGGAGAAAAACTGTTTTTT	CASSSAGGGEKLFF
.	TRBV4-3	.	TRBJ2-7	TGCGCCAGCAGCCAAGATAGCGGAAATCCCTACGAGCAGTACTTC	CASSQDSGNPYEQYF
.	TRBV14	TRBD1	TRBJ2-1	TGTGCCAGCAGCCGTAGGACAGGGTTGAGCTCCTACAATGAGCAGTTCTTC	CASSRRTGLSSYNEQFF
.	TRBV7-2	.	TRBJ1-1	TGTGCCAGCAGCTCAGGGCAGGGGAACACTGAAGCTTTCTTT	CASSSGQGNTEAFF